These T cell receptor beta chains were read from a single sample in a study of CXCR3-negative and CXCR3-positive naive CD8 T cells. TCRdb reanalyzed the 5' RACE reads and collapses them to one entry per CDR3 protein, without DNA. The sample's table shows some 39,000 distinct CDR3 sequences. Sample: naive CXCR3- CD8+ T cells from blood. The receptor set was obtained from a human donor in good health. Some clones in this sample may be carry-over from other donors' samples. Each CDR3 is given with its conserved first and last residue. Clone size is stated in some rows and not others, as once, few, many or a class when expanded.

CDR3 protein,clone size,J gene,V gene
CSAWLAGPTEAFF,.,TRBJ1-1,TRBV20-1
CASSATTSGANVLTF,.,TRBJ2-6,TRBV25-1
CASRGGGYTDTQYF,.,TRBJ2-3,TRBV7-9
CAWSSGTGLSNYGYTF,.,TRBJ1-2,TRBV30
CASSAGRNTEAFF,.,TRBJ1-1,TRBV2
CASSPRTNSYEQYF,medium-sized,TRBJ2-7,TRBV11-3
CATKGSTSGNTIYF,.,TRBJ1-3,TRBV10-3
CASSSHVDTQYF,.,TRBJ2-3,TRBV7-2
CASSYGSPLEFF,.,TRBJ2-1,TRBV6-2/TRBV6-3
CATSRDWTGGYTF,.,TRBJ1-2,TRBV15